These T cell receptor beta chains were read from a single sample in a study of beta chain features in type 1 diabetes. The data were produced by immunoSEQ multiplex PCR, yet TCRdb's version contains in-frame clones alone and is incomplete. The sample yields about 900,000 clones, roughly a sixth seen once. The sequencing input was naive CD4+ T cells from blood. The receptors stem from a woman in her late teens or twenties in good health. Both conserved end residues are part of each CDR3. The D gene is left open where the match is weak. Some rows mark clone size as missing; the rest say once, few, many or name a class of expanded clone.

TRBJ2-1 | NA | TRBV7-9 | NA | CASNVLALGNEQFF | TGTGCCAGCAATGTATTAGCGCTAGGCAATGAGCAGTTCTTC
TRBJ1-5 | NA | TRBV28 | NA | CASSLRPPGNQPQHF | TGTGCCAGCAGTTTACGGCCGCCAGGCAATCAGCCCCAGCATTTT
TRBJ2-7 | NA | TRBV2 | NA | CASSEGLGSYEQYF | TGTGCCAGCAGTGAGGGGTTGGGTTCCTACGAGCAGTACTTC
TRBJ2-1 | TRBD2 | TRBV28 | once | CASLGLAVSSYNEQFF | TGTGCCAGCCTCGGACTAGCGGTAAGCTCCTACAATGAGCAGTTCTTC
TRBJ2-7 | TRBD2 | TRBV10-2 | NA | CASSDPGLADYEQYF | TGCGCCAGCAGTGACCCCGGGCTAGCGGATTACGAGCAGTACTTC
TRBJ2-1 | TRBD2 | TRBV18 | NA | CASSDRAGVEGCEQFF | TGTGCCAGCTCAGACAGAGCGGGAGTCGAAGGTTGTGAGCAGTTCTTC
TRBJ2-3 | NA | TRBV19 | NA | CASNGGRNTDTQYF | TGTGCCAGCAACGGCGGGCGGAACACAGATACGCAGTATTTT
TRBJ2-7 | TRBD2 | TRBV18 | few | CASSPRGGSYEQYF | TGTGCCAGCTCACCACGGGGGGGTTCCTACGAGCAGTACTTC
TRBJ2-2 | NA | TRBV5-6 | few | CASSSDGPELFF | TGTGCCAGCAGCTCCGATGGTCCGGAGCTGTTTTTT
TRBJ1-4 | NA | TRBV5-1 | few | CASSLSRGHEKLFF | TGCGCCAGCAGCTTGTCCAGGGGCCATGAAAAACTGTTTTTT
TRBJ2-7 | TRBD2 | TRBV6-6 | NA | CASSYSGTSGREQYF | TGTGCCAGCAGTTACTCAGGGACTAGCGGGAGGGAGCAGTACTTC
TRBJ2-3 | TRBD2 | TRBV7-2 | NA | CASSSEGLAVTDTQYF | TGTGCCAGCAGCTCCGAGGGACTAGCGGTCACAGATACGCAGTATTTT
TRBJ2-1 | NA | TRBV20-1 | NA | CSATIRVEQFF | TGCAGTGCTACGATACGGGTCGAGCAGTTCTTC
TRBJ2-7 | NA | TRBV5-4 | NA | CASSLRGGGRSYEQYF | TGTGCCAGCAGCTTGCGAGGAGGAGGGCGATCCTACGAGCAGTACTTC
TRBJ2-1 | NA | TRBV2 | few | CASSVGVPNEQFF | TGTGCCAGCAGTGTGGGGGTACCCAATGAGCAGTTCTTC
TRBJ2-7 | TRBD2 | TRBV18 | NA | CASATSGSYEQYF | TGTGCCAGCGCTACTAGCGGGAGTTACGAGCAGTACTTC